These 21 T cell receptor beta chains share one sample of origin, sequenced in a study of control samples from healthy donors and cancer patients. Here immunoSEQ multiplex PCR was the method, and the copy in TCRdb shows in-frame clones only, minus some. This sample yields some 120,000 clones, of which 87% are seen a single time; around 8.7% belongs to the top ten. The sample consisted of blood. The receptors shown here come from a man aged 35-49 years in good health.

This chain connects TRBV5-1 to TRBJ2-7; no clear D. Germline assignment: CDR1 SGHRS and CDR2 YFSETQ. The CDR3 covers 13 residues. V was trimmed by 5 bases and J by 2 bases, leaving 11 bases between them. DNA of the CDR3: TGCGCCAGCAGATGGGATGGGGCCTACGAGCAGTACTTC. Translation: CASRWDGAYEQYF.

This clone was counted only a few times. This rearrangement joins TRBV6-6 to TRBJ1-2; 8 nucleotides agree with TRBD1. With V trimmed by 4 bases and J by 0 bases, 7 bases remained unmatched. This CDR3 is 16 amino acids long. The germline CDR1 and CDR2 sequences are MNHNY and SVGAGI (reference sequence). The CDR3 sequence: CASSFPQQGANYGYTF. The CDR3, as DNA: TGTGCCAGCAGTTTCCCCCAACAGGGGGCTAACTATGGCTACACCTTC.

This chain joins TRBV5-4 and TRBJ2-7; TRBD1 might be the D (6 bases). Germline CDR1 reads SGHNT; CDR2 reads YYREEE (reference sequence). V lost 2 bases, J lost 0 bases, and 12 bases lay in between. The CDR3 length is 15 residues. The CDR3 nucleotides read TGTGCCAGCAGCTTTTCGACAGGTAGCTCCTACGAGCAGTACTTC. Protein product: CASSFSTGSSYEQYF.

The rearrangement joins TRBV18 to TRBJ1-2, with TRBD1 identical over 9 bases. CDR1 and CDR2 from the germline V gene are KGHSH and LQKENI. The trim removed 4 bases at V and 2 bases at J, leaving 5 bases unmatched. The CDR3 is made up of 15 amino acids. CDR3 nucleotides: TGTGCCAGCTCACAACCCGGACAGGGGAACTATGGCTACACCTTC. Its protein product is CASSQPGQGNYGYTF.

CDR3 sequence: CASRGYRVSYGYTF. CDR3 nucleotide sequence: TGTGCCAGCAGGGGCTATCGCGTGAGCTATGGCTACACCTTC. The genes are TRBV6-5 and TRBJ1-2; D remains ambiguous. The V gene's germline CDR1 is MNHEY and CDR2 SVGAGI. The V end lost 6 bases, the J end lost 4 bases, and 15 bases lay between the germline ends. There are 14 residues in the CDR3.

This sequence joins TRBV6-2 or TRBV6-3 and TRBJ1-5; no firm D call. The V gene's germline CDR1 is MNHEY and CDR2 SVGEGT. CDR3 length equals 14 residues. Trimming took 1 base from V and 0 from J, leaving 4 bases between them. The CDR3 loop is CASSYYFSNQPQHF. The CDR3, as DNA: TGTGCCAGCAGTTACTATTTTAGCAATCAGCCCCAGCATTTT.

V gene TRBV2 combines with J gene TRBJ1-5; D unclear. CDR1 is SNHLY and CDR2 is FYNNEI in the germline V gene. Trimming left V 4 bases short and J 0 bases short, with 4 bases between. The CDR3 length is 13 residues. Here the CDR3 DNA reads TGTGCCAGCAGTGTAATTAGCAATCAGCCCCAGCATTTT. Amino acid sequence: CASSVISNQPQHF.

The chain uses TRBV6-5 and TRBJ2-2, with D possibly TRBD2 on 6 matching bases. Germline loops: CDR1 MNHEY, CDR2 SVGAGI. This CDR3 spans 14 amino acids. V shed 8 bases and J shed 3 bases, with 13 bases lying between them. This CDR3 reads CASLRRGDTGELFF. CDR3 in DNA: TGTGCCAGCCTACGGCGGGGAGACACCGGGGAGCTGTTTTTT.

The chain links TRBV18 to TRBJ1-4; D call uncertain. Trimming took 1 base from V and 4 from J, leaving 7 bases between them. The CDR3 length is 14 residues. The germline V gene has CDR1 KGHSH and CDR2 LQKENI. CDR3: CASSPQSLNEKLFF. CDR3 nucleotide sequence: TGTGCCAGCTCACCACAAAGCCTTAATGAAAAACTGTTTTTT.

The rearrangement links TRBV2 to TRBJ1-6, with a weak D call TRBD1 (5 bases). The germline V gene has CDR1 SNHLY and CDR2 FYNNEI. Trimming took 3 bases from V and 4 from J, leaving 7 bases between them. The CDR3 covers 14 residues. The CDR3 DNA reads TGTGCCAGCAGTGACAGGGTTTATAATTCACCCCTCCACTTT. It codes for CASSDRVYNSPLHF.

V gene TRBV4-1 combines with J gene TRBJ2-7; TRBD1 agrees at 8 bases. The trim removed 1 base at V and 3 bases at J, leaving 5 bases unmatched. Germline values: CDR1 MGHRA, CDR2 YSYEKL. There are 15 residues in the CDR3. The CDR3 coding sequence is TGCGCCAGCAGCCAAGGTCAACAGGGGGACTACGAGCAGTACTTC. This translates into CASSQGQQGDYEQYF.

The genes are TRBV25-1 and TRBJ2-3; D may correspond to TRBD1 or TRBD2 (5 bases each). V gave up 2 bases and J gave up 5 bases, with 11 bases separating them. Germline CDR1 reads MGHDK; CDR2 reads SYGVNS. This CDR3 has 14 residues. In DNA form, the CDR3 reads TGTGCCAGCAGTGAAGGGGGACGGGGAGATACGCAGTATTTT. Its protein product is CASSEGGRGDTQYF.

This chain joins TRBV11-2 and TRBJ2-1; 8 bases agree with TRBD2. Germline assignment: CDR1 SGHAT and CDR2 FQNNGV. V shed 5 bases, J shed 9 bases, and the junction held 15 bases outside the gene matches. This CDR3 region has 16 residues. CDR3 DNA sequence: TGTGCCAGCAGCCTAACTAGCGGTGTATCATCAAGTGAGCAGTTCTTC. It specifies CASSLTSGVSSSEQFF.

The CDR3 reads CASSRDRAKGTEAFF. The CDR3 DNA follows: TGCGCCAGCAGCCGGGACAGGGCGAAAGGGACTGAAGCTTTCTTT. V gene TRBV5-1 combines with J gene TRBJ1-1, with TRBD1 matching 9 bases. The length of the CDR3 is 15 residues. The J segment lost 5 bases and the V segment lost 4 bases, leaving 9 bases of the junction unmatched. Germline V CDR1 and CDR2: SGHRS, YFSETQ.

V is TRBV6-2 or TRBV6-3 and J is TRBJ1-6, with a weak D call TRBD1 (6 bases). V was cut by 5 bases and J by 2 bases, with 22 bases left in between. This CDR3 comprises 19 residues. Germline V gene data show CDR1 as MNHEY and CDR2 as SVGEGT. The CDR3 DNA reads TGTGCCAGCAGTACCCCCCTCGCCCGCAGGGGTGCCTATAATTCACCCCTCCACTTT. It specifies CASSTPLARRGAYNSPLHF.

The chain is built from TRBV14 and TRBJ2-7; the D is unclear. The length of the CDR3 is 15 residues. Between the trimmed V and J ends, which lost 2 bases and 3 bases, there was a span of 14 bases. CDR1 and CDR2 (germline): SGHDN, FVKESK. In DNA form, the CDR3 reads TGTGCCAGCAGCCAACTAGGAACGGTCTACTACGAGCAGTACTTC. Its translation is CASSQLGTVYYEQYF. Combining the CDR3 with reference TRBV14 and TRBJ2-7 gives the whole variable domain EAGVTQFPSHSVIEKGQTVTLRCDPISGHDNLYWYRRVMGKEIKFLLHFVKESKQDESGMPNNRFLAERTGGTYSTLKVQPAELEDSGVYFCASSQLGTVYYEQYFGPGTRLTVT.

The V and J genes are TRBV7-9 and TRBJ2-2; D call uncertain. The germline CDR1 and CDR2 sequences are SEHNR and FQNEAQ (reference sequence). V lost 3 bases to trimming and J lost 6 bases, with 11 bases between them. This CDR3 has 14 residues. In DNA form, the CDR3 reads TGTGCCAGCAGCTTTCTTGGGATTTCCGGGGAGCTGTTTTTT. Translation gives CASSFLGISGELFF.

V and J are TRBV7-3 and TRBJ2-2, with D perhaps TRBD2 (7 bases). CDR1 is SGHTA, CDR2 FQGTGA, per germline. The CDR3 totals 15 residues. V was shortened by 6 bases and J by 0 bases, with 11 bases between the two germline ends. The chain's CDR3 is CASRPGGPNTGELFF. The CDR3 coding sequence is TGTGCCAGCAGGCCGGGGGGCCCGAACACCGGGGAGCTGTTTTTT.

The rearrangement links TRBV11-2 to TRBJ2-6; unclear D gene. This CDR3 contains 15 residues. Germline V lookup: CDR1 SGHAT, CDR2 FQNNGV. Trimming took 1 base from V and 0 from J, leaving 4 bases between them. The CDR3 sequence is CASSLVHSGANVLTF. DNA of the CDR3: TGTGCCAGCAGCTTAGTTCACTCTGGGGCCAACGTCCTGACTTTC.

The chain recombines TRBV11-3 with TRBJ1-1; D is unclear. Germline CDR1 reads SGHNT; CDR2 reads YENEEA. V was clipped by 4 bases and J by 5 bases, with 11 bases between them. This CDR3 has 13 residues. As DNA, the CDR3 is TGTGCCAGCAGCTCAACGCGATTTACTGAAGCTTTCTTT. This sequence encodes CASSSTRFTEAFF.

V gene TRBV6-6 combines with J gene TRBJ2-7; D is possibly TRBD1 (5 bases). Trimming shortened V by 10 bases and J by 6 bases, and 10 bases separated the two germline ends. The CDR3 length is 10 residues. The germline V gene encodes CDR1 MNHNY and CDR2 SVGAGI (reference sequence). CDR3 nucleotide sequence: TGTGCCACCTTCCAGGGCGAGCAGTACTTC. Translation: CATFQGEQYF.